These 13 T cell receptor beta chains originate from one sample sequenced in a study of radiation and T cells in renal cell carcinoma. Described time point: blood 2 weeks post-SBRT. Described treatment: 15 Gy SBRT to primary tumor, nephrectomy 4 weeks later. Assay used: immunoSEQ multiplex PCR; TCRdb lists only in-frame clones, some missing. Of about 26,000 clones detected, approximately 84% appear once; the ten largest clones hold approximately 30%. Source: blood, taken from a patient whose treatment included radiotherapy and nephrectomy. These receptors all come from a man in his 60s with renal cell carcinoma.

V and J are TRBV7-2 and TRBJ2-7; tentative D call: TRBD1 (6 bases). The CDR3 runs to 14 residues. V lost 5 bases to trimming and J lost 7 bases, with 18 bases between them. Per germline, CDR1 SGHTA and CDR2 FQGNSA. The CDR3 nucleotides read TGTGCCAGCAGCCCGGGACATCAACCTGGGGAGCAGTACTTC. Amino acids: CASSPGHQPGEQYF.

Only one count was recorded for this clone. The genes are TRBV21-1 and TRBJ2-7; the table gives TRBD1 as D, unverified against the DNA. TRBV21-1 is labeled a pseudogene. The CDR3 has 17 amino acids. CDR3 sequence (DNA): TGTGCCAGCAGCACCAGTGCCCGGGACAGGGGGTCCTACGAGCAGTACTTC. Protein product: CASSTSARDRGSYEQYF.

The gene calls are TRBV19 and TRBJ2-7; TRBD1 might be the D (6 bases). The CDR3 consists of 14 residues. V was cut by 7 bases and J by 0 bases, with 13 bases left in between. In germline, CDR1 is LNHDA, CDR2 SQIVND (reference sequence). The CDR3 loop is CASKTRTASYEQYF. Here the CDR3 DNA reads TGTGCCAGTAAAACCAGGACAGCCTCCTACGAGCAGTACTTC.

This clone has a handful of counts. V and J are TRBV5-6 and TRBJ1-2; no clear D gene. Germline V gene lookup returns CDR1 SGHDT and CDR2 YYEEEE. Between the trimmed V and J ends, which lost 1 base and 4 bases, there was a span of 5 bases. The CDR3 is 12 amino acids. The CDR3: CASSLRFYGYTF. For the CDR3, the DNA is TGTGCCAGCAGCTTGCGGTTCTATGGCTACACCTTC.

J is TRBJ2-2 and V is TRBV5-1; 9 bases align to TRBD2. The CDR3 consists of 16 residues. V lost 5 bases, J lost 5 bases, and 10 bases stayed unmatched. Germline V gene sequence: CDR1 SGHRS, CDR2 YFSETQ. The CDR3 DNA sequence: TGCGCCAGCAGTTGGGCCGGAGCGGGAGGAACCGGGGAGCTGTTTTTT. The encoded protein is CASSWAGAGGTGELFF.

The chain employs TRBV29-1 and TRBJ2-5; D gene uncertain. Germline V gene data show CDR1 as SQVTM and CDR2 as ANQGSEA. V lost 1 base and J 1 base, leaving 7 bases between the germline ends. CDR3 length: 13 residues. In DNA, the CDR3 is TGCAGCGTTGAAGTACCTACCCAAGAGACCCAGTACTTC. Protein product: CSVEVPTQETQYF.

The gene calls are TRBV28 and TRBJ2-5; 7 bases line up with TRBD1. Germline V gene sequence: CDR1 MDHEN, CDR2 SYDVKM. There are 14 residues in the CDR3. Losses at the gene ends were 5 bases for V and 6 bases for J; bases not matched to a gene: 9. In nucleotides, the CDR3 is TGTGCCAGCAGTCGAACGGGACAGCAGAAGACCCAGTACTTC. This gives the protein CASSRTGQQKTQYF.

The CDR3 DNA sequence: TGTGCCAGTAAGAGAGGAAATGAAAAACTGTTTTTT. Its translation is CASKRGNEKLFF. The chain joins TRBV27 to TRBJ1-4; no definite D call. The CDR3 runs to 12 residues. V was pared by 9 bases and J by 5 bases, with 10 bases between. Germline V gene lookup returns CDR1 MNHEY and CDR2 SMNVEV (reference sequence).

This clone has just one count. V gene TRBV7-9 combines with J gene TRBJ2-7; 11 bases fit TRBD2. Germline V CDR1 and CDR2: SEHNR, FQNEAQ (reference sequence). Trimming took 7 bases from V and 3 from J; bases not matched to a gene: 8. There are 15 residues in the CDR3. CDR3 bases: TGTGCCAGCAACGCGCCGGGACTAGCGGACTACGAGCAGTACTTC. Encoded protein: CASNAPGLADYEQYF.

The chain carries TRBV27 and TRBJ1-5, with TRBD1 as a possible D gene (6 bases). V shed 1 base and J shed 0 bases, with 16 bases lying between them. This CDR3 contains 18 residues. Germline lookup yields CDR1 MNHEY and CDR2 SMNVEV (reference sequence). CDR3 sequence: CASSLWAPGGYSNQPQHF. DNA of the CDR3: TGTGCCAGCAGTTTATGGGCCCCGGGGGGCTATAGCAATCAGCCCCAGCATTTT.

The chain couples TRBV15 to TRBJ2-3, with D maybe TRBD2 (5 bases). Between the trimmed V and J ends, which lost 5 bases and 2 bases, there was a span of 8 bases. The CDR3 sequence is 13 residues long. Germline V CDR1 and CDR2: LNHNV, YYDKDF (reference sequence). The CDR3 sequence: CATSPDYTDTQYF. CDR3 sequence (DNA): TGTGCCACCAGCCCAGACTACACAGATACGCAGTATTTT.

The V call is TRBV2, the J call TRBJ1-2, with D hard to call. Trimming removed 1 base from V and 8 bases from J, with 8 bases in between. Germline V gives CDR1 SNHLY, CDR2 FYNNEI. The CDR3 loop spans 12 amino acids. The CDR3 loop is CASSEVERGYTF. The CDR3 nucleotides are TGTGCCAGCAGTGAAGTCGAGAGAGGCTACACCTTC.

The chain carries TRBV29-1 and TRBJ1-1; no definite D call. CDR3 length: 10 amino acids. Germline CDR1 is SQVTM and CDR2 is ANQGSEA. V was clipped by 4 bases and J by 6 bases, with 6 bases between them. The CDR3 loop is CSVGASEAFF. The CDR3 coding sequence is TGCAGCGTTGGAGCCTCTGAAGCTTTCTTT. Supplemented by reference TRBV29-1 and TRBJ1-1, the full variable domain reads SAVISQKPSRDICQRGTSLTIQCQVDSQVTMMFWYRQQPGQSLTLIATANQGSEATYESGFVIDKFPISRPNLTFSTLTVSNMSPEDSSIYLCSVGASEAFFGQGTRLTVV.